A single sample gave rise to the 11 T cell receptor beta chains below, sequenced in a study of T-cell reconstitution after alpha-beta-depleted transplantation in children. During its preparation, the TCRbeta library received unique molecular identifiers. One entry per CDR3 protein, called by TCRdb with MiXCR from the PCR reads. This table has about 230,000 distinct CDR3 sequences, approximately 10% appearing once. The sample in question was PBMCs from the stem cell graft donor, obtained from the stem cell graft. Source of these receptors: a human donor who donated a stem cell graft to a child with acute lymphoblastic leukemia.

V and J are TRBV7-2 and TRBJ2-3; no firm D call. Germline V lookup: CDR1 SGHTA, CDR2 FQGNSA. V was cut by 8 bases and J by 2 bases, with 8 bases left in between. This CDR3 comprises 12 residues. The chain's CDR3 is CASFRVTDTQYF. In nucleotides, the CDR3 is TGTGCCAGCTTCAGAGTCACAGATACGCAGTATTTT. Together with reference TRBV7-2 and TRBJ2-3, the CDR3 gives the full variable domain: GAGVSQSPSNKVTEKGKDVELRCDPISGHTALYWYRQSLGQGLEFLIYFQGNSAPDKSGLPSDRFSAERTGGSVSTLTIQRTQQEDSAVYLCASFRVTDTQYFGPGTRLTVL.

The V gene is TRBV5-1, the J gene TRBJ2-3, with D possibly matching TRBD2 (6 bases). Germline CDR1 SGHRS, CDR2 YFSETQ. This CDR3 is built from 15 residues. Trimming removed 1 base from V and 6 bases from J, with 15 bases in between. The CDR3 reads CASSLRGTGLDTQYF. DNA of the CDR3: TGCGCCAGCAGCTTGCGTGGGACTGGCCTCGATACGCAGTATTTT.

The V call is TRBV12-3 or TRBV12-4, the J call TRBJ1-5; D is possibly TRBD1 (6 bases). The CDR3 contains 14 residues. V shed 5 bases and J shed 5 bases, with 13 bases lying between them. CDR3 in DNA: TGTGCCAGCAGTAGGACAGTAGGATATCAGCCCCAGCATTTT. Its translation: CASSRTVGYQPQHF.

The chain couples TRBV7-8 to TRBJ1-3; possibly TRBD1 for D (5 bases). The CDR3 extends over 13 amino acids. Germline V gene lookup returns CDR1 SGHVS and CDR2 FQNEAQ. The V gene lost 3 bases and the J gene lost 4 bases, with 7 bases spanning the gap. The CDR3 region has the DNA TGTGCCAGCAGCTTGACAGAGGGAAACACCATATATTTT. Its translation is CASSLTEGNTIYF. Full variable domain (remainder filled in from reference TRBV7-8 and TRBJ1-3): GAGVSQSPRYKVAKRGQDVALRCDPISGHVSLFWYQQALGQGPEFLTYFQNEAQLDKSGLPSDRFFAERPEGSVSTLKIQRTQQEDSAVYLCASSLTEGNTIYFGEGSWLTVV.

As concerns this clonotype: With a much larger clone just one base away, this may be a read error. This chain joins TRBV18 and TRBJ2-5; D remains unclear. CDR1 is KGHSH and CDR2 is LQKENI in the germline V gene. This CDR3 is 12 amino acids long. In DNA, the CDR3 is TGTGCCAGCTCACCAACCCAAGAGACCGAGTACTTC. It codes for CASSPTQETEYF.

Only a few counts were recorded for this clonotype. This chain connects TRBV19 to TRBJ1-6; 7 nucleotides agree with TRBD1. The CDR3 is 15 residues long. J lost 11 bases, V lost 7 bases, and 14 bases had no gene match. Per the germline V gene, CDR1 is LNHDA and CDR2 is SQIVND (reference sequence). The CDR3 spells CASTGQRLDLAPLHF. In DNA form, the CDR3 reads TGTGCCAGTACGGGACAGCGGCTGGATTTGGCACCCCTCCACTTT.

This clonotype was counted ten times or more. The rearrangement uses TRBV29-1 and TRBJ1-1; 8 bases are shared with TRBD1. J was trimmed by 5 bases and V by 4 bases; bases with no gene match: 9. The CDR3 extends over 14 amino acids. The germline V gene has CDR1 SQVTM and CDR2 ANQGSEA. Here the CDR3 reads CSVAGQGWDTEAFF. CDR3 DNA sequence: TGCAGCGTTGCCGGACAGGGATGGGATACTGAAGCTTTCTTT.

The V gene is TRBV5-1, the J gene TRBJ2-1, with TRBD1 identical over 7 bases. Germline CDR1 SGHRS, CDR2 YFSETQ. V dropped 0 bases and J dropped 4; count of bases not matched to a gene: 7. This CDR3 has 16 residues. This CDR3 is CASSLDLGQIYNEQFF. Here the CDR3 DNA reads TGCGCCAGCAGCTTGGACCTGGGACAGATTTACAATGAGCAGTTCTTC.

At least ten counts were recorded for this clonotype. The CDR3 nucleotides are TGTGCCAGCAGGTGGACTAGGGACGGCAATGAGCAGTTCTTC. Translation: CASRWTRDGNEQFF. V gene TRBV2 combines with J gene TRBJ2-1, with 7 nucleotides matching TRBD2. Germline V lookup: CDR1 SNHLY, CDR2 FYNNEI. Trimming cost V 6 bases and J 6 bases; bases outside gene matches: 8. This CDR3 spans 14 amino acids.

This clonotype was observed a single time. This chain uses TRBV5-1 with TRBJ2-5; no firm D call. This CDR3 is 13 amino acids long. V lost 0 bases to trimming and J lost 5 bases, with 8 bases between them. CDR1 and CDR2 from the germline V gene are SGHRS and YFSETQ. CDR3 coding DNA: TGCGCCAGCAGCTTGGCCTTTACGGAGACCCAGTACTTC. It codes for CASSLAFTETQYF.

This clonotype was recorded at least ten times. V gene TRBV7-9 combines with J gene TRBJ1-1; unclear D gene. This CDR3 comprises 15 residues. Germline V gene lookup returns CDR1 SEHNR and CDR2 FQNEAQ (reference sequence). V lost 2 bases, J lost 1 base, and 11 bases lay in between. In DNA, the CDR3 is TGTGCCAGCAGCTTAAGCCTGGGCGAGAACACTGAAGCTTTCTTT. Translation gives CASSLSLGENTEAFF. Supplemented by reference TRBV7-9 and TRBJ1-1, the full variable domain reads DTGVSQNPRHKITKRGQNVTFRCDPISEHNRLYWYRQTLGQGPEFLTYFQNEAQLEKSRLLSDRFSAERPKGSFSTLEIQRTEQGDSAMYLCASSLSLGENTEAFFGQGTRLTVV.